The 14 T cell receptor beta chains reported below all come from one sample, sequenced in a study of blood T cell repertoires in COVID-19 (dated by TCRdb to the early 2020s). The method was the immunoSEQ multiplex PCR assay. Entries here come from immuneACCESS through TCRdb and include only in-frame sequences with V and J called. Some clones fail to appear in such tables; in the studies checked, an unresolved V gene covers under half of the shortfall, and the cause of the remainder is unknown. This sample gives some 110,000 clones in total; 86% of them show up just once. The ten largest clones represent about 4.5% of the sample. The sequenced sample consisted of peripheral blood. Receptor source: a man aged 35 to 55 with acute or convalescent COVID-19.

The chain couples TRBV3-1 (or the pseudogene TRBV3-2) to TRBJ2-1, with 7 bases aligning to TRBD2. CDR1 and CDR2 (germline): LGHDT, YNNKEL (reference sequence). The CDR3 has 14 residues. J gave up 8 bases and V 4 bases, and 8 bases lay outside the gene matches. CDR3 nucleotides: TGTGCCAGCAGCCTGACTAGCCGGGGGGATGAGCAGTTCTTC. Protein sequence: CASSLTSRGDEQFF.

A few counts support this clone. The CDR3 nucleotides are TGTGCCAGCAGTTACTCACCTACCCGGGGAGCCTATAATTCACCCCTCCACTTT. This encodes CASSYSPTRGAYNSPLHF. The V call is TRBV6-2 or TRBV6-3, the J call TRBJ1-6; D ambiguous. The CDR3 spans 18 residues. CDR1 and CDR2 from the germline V gene are MNHEY and SVGEGT. V lost 0 bases and J 2 bases, leaving 14 bases between the germline ends.

J is TRBJ1-2 and V is TRBV10-2; the D is unclear. Germline V CDR1 and CDR2: WSHSY, SAAADI. This CDR3 is built from 13 residues. The germline V and J ends were trimmed by 4 bases and 8 bases, with 14 bases remaining between them. The CDR3 reads CASSGAPREGYTF. The CDR3 DNA sequence: TGCGCCAGCAGTGGTGCCCCGAGAGAGGGCTACACCTTC.

This clone was detected ten times or more. This specimen includes other DNA sequences encoding the same CDR3. The chain employs TRBV4-1 and TRBJ2-5, with D possibly being TRBD2 (7 bases). Germline CDR1 MGHRA, CDR2 YSYEKL. The CDR3 loop spans 17 amino acids. The V end was cut by 2 bases, the J end by 5 bases, with 21 bases between. CDR3 sequence reads: CASSQRMGAGEGETQYF. In DNA, the CDR3 is TGCGCCAGCAGCCAACGCATGGGGGCAGGGGAGGGGGAGACCCAGTACTTC.

V gene TRBV7-2 combines with J gene TRBJ2-7, with D possibly matching TRBD1 (5 bases). The V gene's germline CDR1 is SGHTA and CDR2 FQGNSA. The CDR3 spans 12 residues. Trimming removed 9 bases from V and 1 base from J, with 10 bases in between. The DNA for the CDR3 is TGTGCCAGTTTACAGGAATCCTACGAGCAGTACTTC. Translation gives CASLQESYEQYF.

The V gene is TRBV6-1, the J gene TRBJ1-6; D remains unclear. The CDR3 consists of 15 residues. Trimming pared 3 bases from V and 2 bases from J, leaving 8 bases between. Germline V CDR1 and CDR2: MNHNS, SASEGT. The CDR3 DNA sequence: TGTGCCAGCAGTGATTCCGACACCTATAATTCACCCCTCCACTTT. It is translated as CASSDSDTYNSPLHF.

V gene TRBV5-1 combines with J gene TRBJ2-5; 9 positions match TRBD1. This CDR3 contains 13 residues. J lost 5 bases, V lost 4 bases, and 3 bases had no gene match. The germline V gene encodes CDR1 SGHRS and CDR2 YFSETQ. Here the CDR3 reads CASSRTGAETQYF. In DNA, the CDR3 is TGCGCCAGCAGCCGGACAGGGGCCGAGACCCAGTACTTC. The full variable domain, rest sourced from reference TRBV5-1 and TRBJ2-5, is KAGVTQTPRYLIKTRGQQVTLSCSPISGHRSVSWYQQTPGQGLQFLFEYFSETQRNKGNFPGRFSGRQFSNSRSEMNVSTLELGDSALYLCASSRTGAETQYFGPGTRLLVL.

V is TRBV5-1 and J is TRBJ1-2; 9 bases agree with TRBD1. Germline CDR1 reads SGHRS; CDR2 reads YFSETQ. V gave up 0 bases and J gave up 4 bases; unmatched junction bases: 4. The CDR3 covers 15 residues. As DNA, the CDR3 is TGCGCCAGCAGCTTGGGGGACAGGGCTGGCTATGGCTACACCTTC. It codes for CASSLGDRAGYGYTF.

The V and J genes are TRBV18 and TRBJ1-6; D is unclear. Per germline, CDR1 KGHSH and CDR2 LQKENI. The CDR3 extends over 17 amino acids. Trimming cost V 0 bases and J 0 bases, with 9 bases left between them. Written as DNA, the CDR3 is TGTGCCAGCTCACCACCGACGCGGGGCTCCTATAATTCACCCCTCCACTTT. Translated, it gives CASSPPTRGSYNSPLHF.

This rearrangement joins TRBV6-1 to TRBJ1-2, with TRBD1 identical over 9 bases. Germline CDR1 reads MNHNS; CDR2 reads SASEGT. The junction had 6 bases not matched to a gene; V was cut back by 5 bases and J by 8 bases. The CDR3 is 13 residues long. CDR3 in amino acids: CASSLQGARGYTF. CDR3 nucleotide sequence: TGTGCCAGCAGTTTACAGGGGGCGCGGGGCTACACCTTC.

The rearrangement uses TRBV11-2 and TRBJ2-3, with a tentative D call TRBD1 (5 bases). Trimming pared 5 bases from V and 8 bases from J, leaving 23 bases between. This CDR3 comprises 16 residues. Germline CDR1 is SGHAT and CDR2 is FQNNGV. The CDR3 bases are TGTGCCAGCAGCCACTTGAGACAGTCAATCTTTGGTACGCAGTATTTT. This codes for CASSHLRQSIFGTQYF.

This clone turned up a few times. V and J are TRBV29-1 and TRBJ2-3; 12 bases match TRBD2. Germline-derived CDR1 and CDR2 are SQVTM and ANQGSEA. The CDR3 extends over 13 amino acids. The V gene end was trimmed by 7 bases and the J gene end by 5 bases; junction bases not matched to a gene: 4. The CDR3 DNA sequence: TGCAGCGCAACGACTAGCGGGGGAGATACGCAGTATTTT. Protein product: CSATTSGGDTQYF.

V is TRBV6-1 and J is TRBJ2-5; tentative D call: TRBD2 (6 bases). V was clipped by 2 bases and J by 5 bases, with 12 bases between them. CDR3 size: 14 residues. Germline values: CDR1 MNHNS, CDR2 SASEGT. This CDR3 is CASSERGGGETQYF. CDR3 DNA: TGTGCCAGCAGTGAAAGAGGTGGAGGGGAGACCCAGTACTTC.

This sequence joins TRBV3-1 (or the pseudogene TRBV3-2) and TRBJ1-1, with a possible D match to TRBD1 (5 bases). V lost 5 bases and J 1 base, leaving 20 bases between the germline ends. The CDR3 runs 17 residues. Looked up from germline, CDR1 is LGHDT and CDR2 is YNNKEL (reference sequence). The CDR3 loop is CASSYSRGSIWNTEAFF. The CDR3 nucleotides read TGTGCCAGCAGCTACTCTCGGGGGTCAATTTGGAACACTGAAGCTTTCTTT.